Presented here are 22 T cell receptor beta chains from one specimen sequenced in a study of blood T cell repertoires in COVID-19. The repertoire was sequenced with immunoSEQ multiplex PCR; TCRdb's copy has only in-frame clones and lacks some. The table lists some 200,000 clones, around nine tenths of them singletons. The sequencing sample was made of peripheral blood. The receptors here all came from a man between 18 and 29 years old with active or convalescent COVID-19.

V and J are TRBV10-2 and TRBJ2-1, with 8 bases identical to TRBD2. The junction had 7 bases not matched to a gene; V was cut back by 4 bases and J by 5 bases. From germline, CDR1 is WSHSY and CDR2 SAAADI. The length of the CDR3 is 15 residues. The CDR3 here is CASSVAGQGHNEQFF. In DNA, the CDR3 is TGCGCCAGCAGTGTAGCGGGGCAGGGGCACAATGAGCAGTTCTTC.

V gene TRBV5-4 combines with J gene TRBJ2-7; D is possibly TRBD2 (7 bases). The germline gives CDR1 SGHNT, CDR2 YYREEE (reference sequence). Trimming stripped 0 bases from V and 4 bases from J, with 17 bases between. CDR3 length equals 16 residues. CDR3 sequence (DNA): TGTGCCAGCAGCTTGGGGGGGGCGGGAGCTTCGTACGAGCAGTACTTC. Protein: CASSLGGAGASYEQYF.

The chain joins TRBV12-3 or TRBV12-4 to TRBJ1-1; D not certain. The V and J ends lost 7 bases and 6 bases respectively, with 6 bases between them. This CDR3 is built from 10 residues. The DNA of the CDR3 is TGTGCCAGCACTTCTCCTGAAGCTTTCTTT. Its translation: CASTSPEAFF.

The chain combines TRBV5-4 with TRBJ2-7; 10 positions agree with TRBD2. The trim removed 0 bases at V and 4 bases at J, leaving 1 base unmatched. The germline gives CDR1 SGHNT, CDR2 YYREEE (reference sequence). This CDR3 has 14 residues. The CDR3 reads CASSLEREGYEQYF. The CDR3 DNA reads as TGTGCCAGCAGCTTGGAGCGGGAGGGGTACGAGCAGTACTTC.

V is TRBV6-1 and J is TRBJ1-3; D remains ambiguous. CDR1 is MNHNS, CDR2 SASEGT, per germline. The CDR3 length is 14 residues. The V gene lost 2 bases and the J gene lost 2 bases, with 7 bases spanning the gap. CDR3 in amino acids: CASSETRAGNTIYF. CDR3 sequence (DNA): TGTGCCAGCAGTGAAACGAGGGCTGGAAACACCATATATTTT.

This clone was seen more than once but under ten times. This chain links TRBV10-3 with TRBJ2-1; 11 positions match TRBD1. The CDR3 totals 16 residues. Germline V gives CDR1 ENHRY, CDR2 SYGVKD. Losses at the gene ends were 3 bases for V and 4 bases for J; bases not matched to a gene: 5. CDR3 sequence (DNA): TGTGCCATCAGTGACCCCGGACAGGGGGCTTACAATGAGCAGTTCTTC. It specifies CAISDPGQGAYNEQFF.

The chain combines TRBV5-1 with TRBJ2-7; D may be TRBD2 (6 bases). This CDR3 has 16 residues. Germline CDR1 and CDR2: SGHRS and YFSETQ. The ends were cut back, 1 base at V and 3 bases at J, with 17 bases in the middle. The CDR3 reads CASSLWRDENDYEQYF. DNA of the CDR3: TGCGCCAGCAGCTTGTGGAGGGATGAGAACGACTACGAGCAGTACTTC.

The chain employs TRBV9 and TRBJ1-4; 8 positions agree with TRBD1. This CDR3 is built from 17 residues. The germline CDR1 and CDR2 sequences are SGDLS and YYNGEE. V lost 0 bases and J lost 7; bases outside the gene matches: 11. CDR3 residues: CASSVVEPGQVAEKLFF. Here the CDR3 DNA reads TGTGCCAGCAGCGTAGTAGAACCGGGACAGGTCGCTGAAAAACTGTTTTTT.

As for this clone: One end of the junction fails to match germline, which may point to a read error. The chain recombines TRBV9 with TRBJ2-7, with D possibly being TRBD1 (5 bases). Germline assignment: CDR1 SGDLS and CDR2 YYNGEE. The CDR3 totals 15 residues. The DNA of the CDR3 is TGTGCCAGCAGCGTAGCTCCCCAGGGATCCTTCGAGCAGTACTTC. This gives the protein CASSVAPQGSFEQYF.

The chain carries TRBV19 and TRBJ2-7; 13 nucleotides match TRBD2. CDR1 LNHDA and CDR2 SQIVND come from the germline V gene (reference sequence). Trimming took 5 bases from V and 3 from J; bases not matched to a gene: 7. This CDR3 contains 16 residues. The CDR3: CASSGLAGDRGYEQYF. The DNA of the CDR3 is TGTGCCAGTAGTGGACTAGCGGGAGATAGGGGCTACGAGCAGTACTTC.

The chain joins TRBV6-5 to TRBJ1-1, with 8 positions matching TRBD1. Losses at the gene ends were 7 bases for V and 1 base for J; bases not matched to a gene: 2. The CDR3 totals 13 residues. Germline CDR1 MNHEY, CDR2 SVGAGI. The CDR3 spells CASNRGGNTEAFF. In DNA form, the CDR3 reads TGTGCCAGCAACAGGGGGGGGAACACTGAAGCTTTCTTT.

V usage is TRBV25-1 and J usage is TRBJ2-7; TRBD1 matches at 7 bases. CDR3 size: 16 residues. Germline trimming cut 5 bases from V and 3 bases from J; bases unmatched to any gene: 13. Germline V gene data show CDR1 as MGHDK and CDR2 as SYGVNS. CDR3 in amino acids: CASSIDYRDRSYEQYF. CDR3 nucleotide sequence: TGTGCCAGCAGTATAGACTACCGGGACAGAAGCTACGAGCAGTACTTC.

This clone was recorded only once. The chain employs TRBV10-3 and TRBJ1-3; 7 nucleotides match TRBD1. After removal of 10 bases from V and 3 bases from J, the junction contained 6 bases not matched to a gene. Germline lookup yields CDR1 ENHRY and CDR2 SYGVKD. This CDR3 is built from 13 residues. DNA of the CDR3: TGTGCCACAGAGACAGGGTATGGAAACACCATATATTTT. It specifies CATETGYGNTIYF.

This chain connects TRBV6-5 to TRBJ1-1, with D hard to call. Per germline, CDR1 MNHEY and CDR2 SVGAGI. V lost 10 bases, J lost 0 bases, and 12 bases lay in between. The CDR3 runs 13 residues. This CDR3 reads CATRGPLNTEAFF. The CDR3 bases are TGTGCCACCCGCGGGCCTCTGAACACTGAAGCTTTCTTT.

This clone was counted a single time. This chain connects TRBV7-3 to TRBJ1-1; no reliable D call. Germline loops: CDR1 SGHTA, CDR2 FQGTGA. Trimming removed 2 bases from V and 1 base from J, with 8 bases in between. This CDR3 region has 14 residues. CDR3 in DNA: TGTGCCAGCAGCTTATTCCACGGGAACACTGAAGCTTTCTTT. It specifies CASSLFHGNTEAFF. Complete variable domain (other parts from reference TRBV7-3 and TRBJ1-1): GAGVSQTPSNKVTEKGKYVELRCDPISGHTALYWYRQSLGQGPEFLIYFQGTGAADDSGLPNDRFFAVRPEGSVSTLKIQRTERGDSAVYLCASSLFHGNTEAFFGQGTRLTVV.

This chain connects TRBV7-6 to TRBJ1-4; the match to TRBD1 covers 7 bases. V lost 5 bases, J lost 12 bases, and 18 bases stayed unmatched. This CDR3 spans 16 amino acids. From germline, CDR1 is SGHVS and CDR2 FNYEAQ. For the CDR3, the DNA is TGTGCCAGCAGCGACGCCGGGACAGAAGGGCGGTTAGAACTGTTTTTT. This codes for CASSDAGTEGRLELFF.

V is TRBV19 and J is TRBJ2-5, with 7 bases aligning to TRBD2. The germline gives CDR1 LNHDA, CDR2 SQIVND (reference sequence). The CDR3 is made up of 16 amino acids. V lost 6 bases to trimming and J lost 4 bases; unmatched junction nucleotides: 14. Here the CDR3 reads CASRPSGTTPLETQYF. The DNA for the CDR3 is TGTGCCAGTAGGCCGTCCGGGACTACACCACTAGAGACCCAGTACTTC. Supplemented by reference TRBV19 and TRBJ2-5, the full variable domain reads DGGITQSPKYLFRKEGQNVTLSCEQNLNHDAMYWYRQDPGQGLRLIYYSQIVNDFQKGDIAEGYSVSREKKESFPLTVTSAQKNPTAFYLCASRPSGTTPLETQYFGPGTRLLVL.

The rearrangement joins TRBV12-2 to TRBJ1-5; TRBD1 reflects the table's D call only, with no check against the DNA. TRBV12-2 constitutes a pseudogene. The CDR3 runs 18 residues. The CDR3 is CASRLDDYETGGNQPQHF. As DNA, the CDR3 is TGTGCAAGTCGCTTAGACGATTACGAGACAGGGGGTAATCAGCCCCAGCATTTT.

J is TRBJ2-7 and V is TRBV10-3, with 8 bases fitting TRBD2. V dropped 5 bases and J dropped 0; count of bases not matched to a gene: 9. Germline CDR1 ENHRY, CDR2 SYGVKD. The CDR3 has 16 residues. The chain's CDR3 is CAISQEREFPSYEQYF. As DNA, the CDR3 is TGTGCCATCAGTCAAGAGCGGGAGTTCCCCTCCTACGAGCAGTACTTC.

This sequence joins TRBV4-3 and TRBJ1-1, with unresolved D. Germline V gene data show CDR1 as LGHNA and CDR2 as YSLEER. Trimming took off 1 base at V and 5 bases at J, with 5 bases between the two ends. The CDR3 totals 12 residues. CDR3 DNA: TGCGCCAGCAGCCAAGGGCGGACTGAAGCTTTCTTT. It yields the protein CASSQGRTEAFF.

The chain recombines TRBV19 with TRBJ1-3; no clear D. The CDR3 totals 15 residues. With 5 bases removed from V and 4 bases from J, the gap between germline ends came to 15 bases. Germline assignment: CDR1 LNHDA and CDR2 SQIVND (reference sequence). CDR3 sequence (DNA): TGTGCCAGTAGTCCTAGGGAGTCTCCCGGAAACACCATATATTTT. Protein product: CASSPRESPGNTIYF.

This rearrangement joins TRBV7-2 to TRBJ2-3; 7 bases line up with TRBD2. This CDR3 has 12 residues. CDR1 SGHTA and CDR2 FQGNSA come from the germline V gene. J was trimmed by 11 bases and V by 5 bases; bases with no gene match: 7. CDR3 sequence (DNA): TGTGCCAGCAGCGAGGTCGGGGGGTGGCAGTATTTT. Residues: CASSEVGGWQYF.